The rows below give T cell receptor beta chains drawn from one sample of a study of blood T cell repertoires in COVID-19. Sequencing was performed with immunoSEQ multiplex PCR; in TCRdb, only in-frame clones are kept and a portion is missing. The sample includes 200,000 to 300,000 clones, 75% to 90% of them seen just once. Sequencing was done on a sample of peripheral blood. Every receptor here comes from a woman aged 40-49 years with acute or convalescent COVID-19. Each CDR3 is given with its conserved first and last residue. The order of the fields is V gene, CDR3 protein.

TRBV10-1	CASREAGNTEAFF
TRBV30	CAWSVKGARQPQHF
TRBV13	CASSFDTNTEAFF
TRBV6-4	CASSGTGTGSDTQYF
TRBV29-1	CSVQGQGDGYTF
TRBV11-2	CASSSWDRGSGNTIYF
TRBV4-2	CASSQGGHGNQPQHF
TRBV19	CASSSGTGGSNYGYTF
TRBV15	CATSRVDGWPEAFF
TRBV19	CASSTRQNTEAFF
TRBV25-1	CASRRQGRDYGYTF
TRBV2	CASRLQGTQNTEAFF
TRBV5-1	CASSLLGDAPLHF
TRBV7-2	CASSLAYGGNQPQHF
TRBV7-8	CASSLGRDRGDEKLFF
TRBV4-2	CASSLGTSGGVSTDTQYF
TRBV11-2	CASSLVGRGAFF
TRBV30	CAWSVWGTGRDEQFF
TRBV19	CASSIAEGGRNQPQHF
TRBV6-1	CASSELGTRQAEQFF